A single sample is the source of the 24 T cell receptor beta chains below, sequenced in a study of cytomegalovirus exposure and HLA in healthy donors. Measured with immunoSEQ multiplex PCR; TCRdb has only the in-frame clones, and not every one. The sample shows 100,000 to 150,000 clones, 88% of them seen only once. The sample consisted of PBMCs. Source of these receptors: a man aged 30 to 45 in good health and CMV-seronegative.

The chain has TRBV6-1 and TRBJ2-4; a weak D match, TRBD1 (6 bases). Trimming removed 3 bases at V and 0 bases at J, with 12 bases between. The germline CDR1 and CDR2 sequences are MNHNS and SASEGT. This CDR3 is built from 16 residues. CDR3 sequence: CASSEWTEIAKNIQYF. The CDR3 nucleotides read TGTGCCAGCAGTGAGTGGACAGAGATAGCCAAAAACATTCAGTACTTC.

V and J are TRBV9 and TRBJ2-5; D is possibly TRBD2 (6 bases). The CDR3 is 14 amino acids. V dropped 0 bases and J dropped 3 bases, with 9 bases sitting between them. The germline V gene encodes CDR1 SGDLS and CDR2 YYNGEE. CDR3 in amino acids: CASSVGLVEETQYF. The CDR3 DNA reads as TGTGCCAGCAGCGTAGGACTAGTGGAAGAGACCCAGTACTTC.

V and J are TRBV5-4 and TRBJ2-3; 12 bases map to TRBD2. V dropped 3 bases and J dropped 5; count of bases not matched to a gene: 7. Germline V gene lookup returns CDR1 SGHNT and CDR2 YYREEE (reference sequence). The CDR3 has 16 residues. The DNA for the CDR3 is TGTGCCAGCAGCTCCGGACTAGCGGGACTAATAGATACGCAGTATTTT. As protein: CASSSGLAGLIDTQYF.

In its sample, this clone was seen once. This rearrangement joins TRBV30 to TRBJ2-2; a weak D match, TRBD1 (5 bases). The length of the CDR3 is 13 residues. Trimming stripped 2 bases from V and 7 bases from J, with 11 bases between. CDR1 is GTSNPN and CDR2 is SVGIG in the germline V gene (reference sequence). As DNA, the CDR3 is TGTGCCTGGAGTTTCAGCGACAGCGGGGAGCTGTTTTTT. Amino acids: CAWSFSDSGELFF.

Written as DNA, the CDR3 is TGCGCCAGCAGCTTAAGACTAGCGGGTTCCTACGAGCAGTACTTC. This codes for CASSLRLAGSYEQYF. The gene calls are TRBV5-1 and TRBJ2-7; the match to TRBD2 covers 10 bases. This CDR3 is built from 15 residues. The V segment lost 2 bases and the J segment 1 base; nucleotides outside the gene matches: 3. From germline, CDR1 is SGHRS and CDR2 YFSETQ.

The CDR3 here is CASTNRGNTEAFF. The CDR3 nucleotides are TGTGCCAGCACCAACAGGGGGAACACTGAAGCTTTCTTT. The rearrangement joins TRBV27 to TRBJ1-1; 7 positions agree with TRBD1. Losses at the gene ends were 7 bases for V and 1 base for J; bases not matched to a gene: 3. The CDR3 consists of 13 residues. In germline, CDR1 is MNHEY, CDR2 SMNVEV (reference sequence).

This clone was counted a few times. The rearrangement links TRBV19 to TRBJ1-5; tentatively, D is TRBD1 (6 bases). V dropped 2 bases and J dropped 4 bases, with 9 bases sitting between them. The germline V gene has CDR1 LNHDA and CDR2 SQIVND (reference sequence). This CDR3 region has 14 residues. For the CDR3, the DNA is TGTGCCAGTAGTATACGTACAGGGAATCAGCCCCAGCATTTT. Protein sequence: CASSIRTGNQPQHF.

The chain recombines TRBV25-1 with TRBJ2-7; a weak D match, TRBD1 (6 bases). The ends were cut back, 6 bases at V and 1 base at J, with 19 bases in the middle. Germline V gives CDR1 MGHDK, CDR2 SYGVNS. This CDR3 has 16 amino acids. The chain's CDR3 is CASRASGTIKSYEQYF. CDR3 bases: TGTGCCAGCAGGGCATCCGGGACAATCAAGTCCTACGAGCAGTACTTC.

This chain links TRBV5-1 with TRBJ2-2; TRBD2 aligns across 7 bases. The germline V gene encodes CDR1 SGHRS and CDR2 YFSETQ. This CDR3 spans 16 amino acids. Trimming removed 3 bases from V and 4 bases from J; junction bases left unmatched: 9. In DNA form, the CDR3 reads TGCGCCAGCAGCTCCCGGGTGGGGGGGAGCACCGGGGAGCTGTTTTTT. Amino acid sequence: CASSSRVGGSTGELFF. The full variable domain, completed using reference TRBV5-1 and TRBJ2-2, is KAGVTQTPRYLIKTRGQQVTLSCSPISGHRSVSWYQQTPGQGLQFLFEYFSETQRNKGNFPGRFSGRQFSNSRSEMNVSTLELGDSALYLCASSSRVGGSTGELFFGEGSRLTVL.

On this clone itself: Other DNA sequences within the sample encode an identical CDR3. This chain uses TRBV4-1 with TRBJ1-1, with D possibly TRBD1 on 5 matching bases. The CDR3 loop spans 14 amino acids. The V gene lost 9 bases and the J gene lost 3 bases, with 17 bases spanning the gap. Germline assignment: CDR1 MGHRA and CDR2 YSYEKL. CDR3: CASTNRRVDTEAFF. The DNA of the CDR3 is TGCGCCAGTACCAACCGCAGGGTGGACACTGAAGCTTTCTTT.

V gene TRBV5-1 combines with J gene TRBJ2-3, with 11 bases aligning to TRBD2. Germline loops: CDR1 SGHRS, CDR2 YFSETQ. This CDR3 contains 16 residues. With 3 bases clipped from V and 0 bases from J, the junction kept 3 bases outside the gene matches. CDR3 protein: CASSSRTSGSTDTQYF. The CDR3 coding sequence is TGCGCCAGCAGCTCAAGGACTAGCGGGAGCACAGATACGCAGTATTTT.

The V call is TRBV2, the J call TRBJ1-2, with TRBD1 matching over 10 bases. This CDR3 has 12 residues. The ends lost 8 bases at V and 6 bases at J; junction bases unmatched: 3. Germline loops: CDR1 SNHLY, CDR2 FYNNEI. CDR3 sequence: CASSGTGDGYTF. The CDR3 nucleotides are TGTGCCAGCTCTGGGACAGGGGATGGCTACACCTTC.

There are a few counts of this clone. The gene calls are TRBV6-5 and TRBJ2-7; TRBD1 matches 8 bases. The ends lost 2 bases at V and 7 bases at J; junction bases unmatched: 10. Germline V gene sequence: CDR1 MNHEY, CDR2 SVGAGI. There are 15 residues in the CDR3. Written as DNA, the CDR3 is TGTGCCAGCAGTTACGGGTCAGGGGGCTTGGGTGAGCAGTACTTC. Translated: CASSYGSGGLGEQYF.

V is TRBV9 and J is TRBJ2-3; 12 positions agree with TRBD2. The CDR3 spans 17 residues. V trimming: 0 bases; J trimming: 2 bases; junction bases outside the gene matches: 4. Germline V gene data show CDR1 as SGDLS and CDR2 as YYNGEE. The CDR3 here is CASSVDLAGGNTDTQYF. CDR3 DNA: TGTGCCAGCAGCGTAGACCTAGCGGGAGGGAACACAGATACGCAGTATTTT.

The chain is built from TRBV18 and TRBJ1-6; 8 nucleotides agree with TRBD1. The germline V gene has CDR1 KGHSH and CDR2 LQKENI. The V gene end was trimmed by 4 bases and the J gene end by 10 bases; junction bases not matched to a gene: 6. The CDR3 loop spans 14 amino acids. CDR3 sequence reads: CASSQSDRESPLHF. The CDR3 DNA reads as TGTGCCAGCTCACAATCGGACAGGGAATCACCCCTCCACTTT.

This chain connects TRBV10-2 to TRBJ2-1; D is perhaps TRBD2 (7 bases). Per the germline V gene, CDR1 is WSHSY and CDR2 is SAAADI. V shed 8 bases and J shed 8 bases, with 22 bases lying between them. This CDR3 contains 15 residues. For the CDR3, the DNA is TGCGCCAGCGCGGGCGGGGGACAAAAGAGGGATGAGCAGTTCTTC. It encodes CASAGGGQKRDEQFF.

The chain combines TRBV11-2 with TRBJ1-2, with 8 bases identical to TRBD1. The CDR3 extends over 19 amino acids. The germline V gene encodes CDR1 SGHAT and CDR2 FQNNGV. Losses at the gene ends were 1 base for V and 1 base for J; bases not matched to a gene: 14. The CDR3 loop is CASSLGEGTGPNYNYGYTF. CDR3 DNA: TGTGCCAGCAGCTTAGGGGAAGGGACAGGCCCCAATTATAACTATGGCTACACCTTC.

The gene calls are TRBV7-9 and TRBJ2-7, with D tentatively TRBD2 (6 bases). In germline, CDR1 is SEHNR, CDR2 FQNEAQ (reference sequence). CDR3 size: 14 residues. The V gene lost 4 bases and the J gene lost 4 bases, with 14 bases spanning the gap. CDR3 sequence (DNA): TGTGCCAGCAGCTCGGGACTGGATAATTACGAGCAGTACTTC. Translating it yields CASSSGLDNYEQYF.

V and J are TRBV5-6 and TRBJ1-1; TRBD1 agrees at 7 bases. Trimming cost V 4 bases and J 2 bases; bases outside gene matches: 8. CDR3 size: 15 residues. CDR1 SGHDT and CDR2 YYEEEE come from the germline V gene. The CDR3 region is CASSGNRGVNTEAFF. The CDR3 nucleotides read TGTGCCAGCAGCGGAAACAGGGGCGTCAACACTGAAGCTTTCTTT.

This chain connects TRBV7-7 to TRBJ2-5, with TRBD1 matching 7 bases. Trimming at V came to 2 bases and at J to 4 bases, leaving 13 bases not matched to a gene. The germline CDR1 and CDR2 sequences are SSHAT and FNYEAQ (reference sequence). The CDR3 consists of 17 residues. DNA for the CDR3: TGTGCCAGCAGCTTATTTGGATTACAGGGGAGCCGAGAGACCCAGTACTTC. Its translation is CASSLFGLQGSRETQYF.

The CDR3 nucleotides read TGTGCCAGCAGCTTACGCCAGGGGGTGACTGAAGCTTTCTTT. Translation: CASSLRQGVTEAFF. The chain is built from TRBV7-9 and TRBJ1-1; 7 bases are shared with TRBD1. The CDR3 length is 14 residues. Germline-derived CDR1 and CDR2 are SEHNR and FQNEAQ (reference sequence). V lost 2 bases and J lost 5; bases outside the gene matches: 5. The full variable domain, completed using reference TRBV7-9 and TRBJ1-1, is DTGVSQNPRHKITKRGQNVTFRCDPISEHNRLYWYRQTLGQGPEFLTYFQNEAQLEKSRLLSDRFSAERPKGSFSTLEIQRTEQGDSAMYLCASSLRQGVTEAFFGQGTRLTVV.

The genes are TRBV4-3 and TRBJ2-7; 10 nucleotides line up with TRBD2. The CDR3 loop spans 17 amino acids. V lost 0 bases, J lost 3 bases, and 8 bases stayed unmatched. Germline CDR1 is LGHNA and CDR2 is YSLEER. The CDR3 bases are TGCGCCAGCAGCCAAGATCCGTCTAGCGGGAGATACTACGAGCAGTACTTC. It specifies CASSQDPSSGRYYEQYF.

The chain recombines TRBV4-1 with TRBJ2-6, with 11 nucleotides matching TRBD2. Germline V gene lookup returns CDR1 MGHRA and CDR2 YSYEKL. J lost 0 bases, V lost 4 bases, and 5 bases had no gene match. This CDR3 spans 18 amino acids. CDR3 DNA sequence: TGCGCCAGCAGCCTCGGACTAGCGGGTTACTCTGGGGCCAACGTCCTGACTTTC. Encoded protein: CASSLGLAGYSGANVLTF.

The rearrangement uses TRBV4-3 and TRBJ2-5, with 7 bases that match TRBD1. V dropped 5 bases and J dropped 3; count of bases not matched to a gene: 3. Germline-derived CDR1 and CDR2 are LGHNA and YSLEER. The CDR3 sequence is 13 residues long. CDR3 sequence (DNA): TGCGCCAGCAGCTTAGACAGGGAAGAGACCCAGTACTTC. As protein: CASSLDREETQYF.